This T cell receptor beta chain was found in a study of cytomegalovirus exposure and HLA in healthy donors. Overall study: Earlier findings included roughly 120 million unique TCR beta sequences obtained from some 180 million T cells. The study's early data release held some 85 million unique TCRs from HLA-typed donors.

Study results and limitations: Later examination showed HLA-associated TCR beta chains had greater clonal expansion than equally common others. According to a later analysis, donors in an Asian-associated ancestry cluster reportedly had fewer N-insertions than the roughly 670-donor mean.

The PCR ran on 60 Vbeta and 13 Jbeta primers. The data were produced by immunoSEQ multiplex PCR, yet TCRdb's version contains in-frame clones alone and is incomplete. This sample has 95,000 to 130,000 clones, with 81% found just once. In germline, CDR1 is SGHRS, CDR2 YFSETQ. CDR3 size: 15 residues. V shed 5 bases and J shed 0 bases, with 13 bases lying between them. With regard to this clone: No antigen is known for it.

The sequence was obtained from a woman under 40 in good health and CMV-seronegative. Sequencing used PBMCs. The J gene is TRBJ2-3, the V gene TRBV5-1, with TRBD2 as a possible D gene (6 bases). The CDR3 nucleotides are TGCGCCAGCAGAATAGCGGTAGGCAGCACAGATACGCAGTATTTT. Encoded protein: CASRIAVGSTDTQYF.